This note documents a single T cell receptor beta chain sequence. The data were taken from a study of T-cell reconstitution after alpha-beta-depleted transplantation in children. A library of TCRbeta sequences, prepared with unique molecular identifiers, was generated. TCRdb analysed the PCR reads with MiXCR anew, one entry per CDR3 protein. This sample carries some 640,000 distinct CDR3 sequences, roughly 17% of them seen once, and the ten largest clones take over 0.95%. V dropped 6 bases and J dropped 4; count of bases not matched to a gene: 11. The length of the CDR3 is 15 residues. The sample here was PBMCs from the stem cell graft donor, taken from the stem cell graft. The chain uses TRBV12-3 or TRBV12-4 and TRBJ1-1; 7 bases line up with TRBD1. This TCR was sampled from a human donor who donated a stem cell graft to a child with acute myeloid leukemia. Here the CDR3 DNA reads TGTGCCAGCAGCCATCCGACAGGGATGTTCACTGAAGCTTTCTTT. It yields the protein CASSHPTGMFTEAFF.